These 7 T cell receptor beta chains originate from one sample sequenced in a study of blood T cell repertoires in COVID-19. Only in-frame clones appear in the TCRdb table, and some are missing; sequencing was by immunoSEQ multiplex PCR. The sample yields a few hundred thousand clones, roughly 80% seen once. Sequenced: PBMCs or T cells enriched from blood (not recorded which). These receptors were taken from a man aged 35 to 55 who had been exposed to COVID-19.

CDR3 residues: CASSLTANYGYTF. CDR3 coding DNA: TGTGCCAGCAGCTTGACAGCAAACTATGGCTACACCTTC. The chain employs TRBV11-2 and TRBJ1-2, with D possibly TRBD1 on 5 matching bases. Trimming left V 3 bases short and J 2 bases short, with 7 bases between. Germline CDR1 and CDR2: SGHAT and FQNNGV. This CDR3 is 13 amino acids long.

The chain uses TRBV2 and TRBJ2-1; the D is unclear. The CDR3 spans 13 residues. Germline CDR1 and CDR2: SNHLY and FYNNEI. Trimming stripped 8 bases from V and 8 bases from J, with 16 bases between. In nucleotides, the CDR3 is TGTGCCAGCGATCAGAGAGGCCGGGATGAGCAGTTCTTC. Its protein is CASDQRGRDEQFF.

Note on this clone: Different DNA sequences within this sample yield the same CDR3. V usage is TRBV5-1 and J usage is TRBJ2-2; 8 bases line up with TRBD1. The CDR3 has 15 residues. Germline CDR1 SGHRS, CDR2 YFSETQ. J gave up 0 bases and V 4 bases, and 2 bases lay outside the gene matches. CDR3 sequence reads: CASSMTGANTGELFF. In DNA form, the CDR3 reads TGCGCCAGCAGCATGACAGGGGCGAACACCGGGGAGCTGTTTTTT.

In its sample, this clone was seen many times. This chain links TRBV18 with TRBJ2-7, with TRBD1 matching 8 bases. Germline-derived CDR1 and CDR2 are KGHSH and LQKENI. The CDR3 length is 14 residues. Losses at the gene ends were 3 bases for V and 7 bases for J; bases not matched to a gene: 8. The CDR3 DNA reads TGTGCCAGCTCACCGATGCAGGGGGCGGGGGAGCAGTACTTC. Protein: CASSPMQGAGEQYF.

This chain links TRBV21-1 with TRBJ1-1; the D segment call TRBD1 is taken from the table without a DNA check. TRBV21-1 is reported as a pseudogene. The CDR3 totals 17 residues. The CDR3 nucleotides read TGTGCCAGCAGCCTGGGACAGGGATCGGAGAGTGACACTGAAGCTTTCTTT. Its protein product is CASSLGQGSESDTEAFF.

The CDR3 coding sequence is TGTGCCAGCAGCTCGTCGACAGGGGGCATATTCGCTGAAGCTTTCTTT. This encodes CASSSSTGGIFAEAFF. The gene calls are TRBV11-2 and TRBJ1-1; TRBD1 aligns across 10 bases. The V segment lost 4 bases and the J segment 6 bases; nucleotides outside the gene matches: 11. Per the germline V gene, CDR1 is SGHAT and CDR2 is FQNNGV. The CDR3 contains 16 residues.

This clone was picked up one time. The gene calls are TRBV19 and TRBJ2-3; the match to TRBD2 covers 9 bases. This CDR3 contains 15 residues. CDR1 LNHDA and CDR2 SQIVND come from the germline V gene (reference sequence). With V trimmed by 4 bases and J by 1 base, 3 bases remained unmatched. The CDR3, as DNA: TGTGCCAGTAGTACCCAGCGGGAGGGCACAGATACGCAGTATTTT. This encodes CASSTQREGTDTQYF.